This record concerns one T cell receptor (beta chain) sequence. The target of this receptor is not known. Within one base of it there is no much larger clone, and no base qualities were kept. The donors belonged to the validation cohort of around 110 subjects, which was separate from the roughly 700-subject first cohort. Libraries were prepared through the immunoSEQ multiplex PCR assay. Under the source paper's analysis protocol: A statistical classification framework was built to diagnose cytomegalovirus status from the catalog of TCR beta chain sequences. Here the immuneACCESS table is served through TCRdb, limited to in-frame sequences with V and J called. Missing clones are a known gap in these copies; in checked studies unresolved V genes cover under half, and the rest lacks a known reason. The V and J calls and clone size come from that table; D and trimming were worked out from the DNA. For this sample there are about 75,000 clones; 85% appear just once. The ten largest clonotypes hold about 3% of the sample.

This specimen comes from a study of cytomegalovirus exposure and HLA in healthy donors (dated by TCRdb to 2015 to 2018). About the study as a whole: According to a later analysis, one platform produced both the 110 or so validation repertoires and the 666 repertoires of the first cohort. The aim of the study was to test whether cataloging public T cell receptors could identify signatures of past pathogen exposure. Besides the first cohort of under 700 subjects, a separate validation cohort made up of roughly 120 different subjects was used. To predict cytomegalovirus infection status, the study brought together high-throughput TCR immunosequencing, statistical association of individual TCRs with disease status, and machine learning. Broader findings and caveats from the paper: In a later analysis, TCRs clustered in the first cohort were found to also tend to co-occur in the approximately 120 validation repertoires, with about 93% of cluster scores above 0. Across donors, most TCR sequences were observed very rarely, whereas some public TCRs were present in many individuals. The study listed 150 to 200 TCR beta chains as associated with cytomegalovirus. A later analysis had no HLA typing for the validation cohort, so co-occurrence there was scored across all 130 or so repertoires. In both the original and validation cohorts, the classifier was reported to diagnose cytomegalovirus status with high specificity and sensitivity. The authors suggested that the approach could potentially be generalized to other disease states and immunological phenotypes. A few of the identified cytomegalovirus-associated TCR beta chains were confirmed in vitro to be specific for cytomegalovirus antigens.

The CDR3 runs 15 residues from the cysteine to the phenylalanine. CDR3 DNA only is kept here, 45 bases in frame from base 1. The junction shows trimming of 4 bases on V and 4 bases on J, plus 15 bases between the germline ends. Looking up the germline V gene yields CDR1 SGHDT and CDR2 YYEEEE. This TCR derives from a young man in good health and CMV-seronegative. Sequenced sample: PBMCs. The receptor chain draws on TRBV5-6 and TRBJ2-1; the best D guess is TRBD2, with 7 bases matching. The DNA reads TGTGCCAGCAGCGCTGGCGGGGGCGGGTACAATGAGCAGTTCTTC. This yields the protein CASSAGGGGYNEQFF. Reference TRBV5-6 and TRBJ2-1 genes cover what lies past the CDR3, so the full variable domain is DAGVTQSPTHLIKTRGQQVTLRCSPKSGHDTVSWYQQALGQGPQFIFQYYEEEERQRGNFPDRFSGHQFPNYSSELNVNALLLGDSALYLCASSAGGGGYNEQFFGPGTRLTVL.